This is a list of T cell receptor beta chains from one sample in a study of blood T cell repertoires in COVID-19. TCRdb's copy holds only in-frame clones and misses some; the assay was immunoSEQ multiplex PCR. Of 200,000 to 250,000 clones in the sample, nearly 90% are singletons; the top ten hold approximately 12%. Sequencing used peripheral blood. The receptors were gathered from a woman aged 18-35 years who had recovered from COVID-19. Both conserved end residues are part of each CDR3. Each record gives: clone size, V gene, D gene, J gene, CDR3 DNA, CDR3 protein. D genes are given only for firm matches. Rows may omit the clone size; those that give it use once, few, many or a size class.

>.|TRBV5-1|.|TRBJ2-3
TGCGCCAGCAGCTTAACAGGGTACGGGGATACGCAGTATTTT
CASSLTGYGDTQYF
>.|TRBV5-1|.|TRBJ2-5
TGCGCCAGCAGCTCCGGCGGGTTGGGCCCACAAGAGACCCAGTACTTC
CASSSGGLGPQETQYF
>.|TRBV30|TRBD1|TRBJ2-7
TGTGCCTGGAGTGTAGGGGGACAGGGGTTCGAGCAGTACTTC
CAWSVGGQGFEQYF
>.|TRBV4-2|TRBD1|TRBJ2-5
TGTGCCAGCAGCCAGGGTCAGGGGGCGCGCGGGGAGACCCAGTACTTC
CASSQGQGARGETQYF
>.|TRBV7-9|TRBD2|TRBJ2-1
TGTGCCAGCAGCTCTGCGGGAGACTCCTACAATGAGCAGTTCTTC
CASSSAGDSYNEQFF
>.|TRBV7-2|TRBD1|TRBJ1-2
TGTGCCAGCAGCTTGGCCTCACAGGGGGAATACTATGGCTACACCTTC
CASSLASQGEYYGYTF
>.|TRBV6-1|.|TRBJ1-2
TGTGCCAGCAGTGAAGTCGCGGGGGTCTATGGCTACACCTTC
CASSEVAGVYGYTF
>.|TRBV5-1|.|TRBJ1-2
TGCGCCAGCAGCTTGGCCCCGACAGGAAACTATGGCTACACCTTC
CASSLAPTGNYGYTF
>.|TRBV7-9|TRBD1|TRBJ2-5
TGTGCCAGCAGCAGACAGGGGGTTTTTCTTCGAGAGACCCAGTACTTC
CASSRQGVFLRETQYF
>.|TRBV4-3|.|TRBJ2-7
TGCGCCAGCAGCCTGGGGAAACAGGGTTTCTACGAGCAGTACTTC
CASSLGKQGFYEQYF
>.|TRBV4-1|.|TRBJ1-1
TGCGCCAGCAGCCCCGCACTCCTAAGGGGTATGAACACTGAAGCTTTCTTT
CASSPALLRGMNTEAFF
>once|TRBV9|TRBD2|TRBJ2-1
TGTGCCAGCAGCACCCCCTCGGGACTAGCGGGAGGCAATGAGCAGTTCTTC
CASSTPSGLAGGNEQFF
>.|TRBV7-3|.|TRBJ2-7
TGTGCCAGCAGCTTAACCGGGGGCTACGAGCAGTACTTC
CASSLTGGYEQYF
>.|TRBV6-5|.|TRBJ1-1
TGTGCCAGCAGCAGCGACGGGAACACTGAAGCTTTCTTT
CASSSDGNTEAFF
>.|TRBV29-1|TRBD2|TRBJ2-7
TGCAGCGTTGGGCTAGCGGGATTTGGGGAGCAGTACTTC
CSVGLAGFGEQYF
>.|TRBV5-5|TRBD1|TRBJ1-4
TGTGCCAGCAGCTTGGGGGACAGGGTATTAGGTGAAAAACTGTTTTTT
CASSLGDRVLGEKLFF